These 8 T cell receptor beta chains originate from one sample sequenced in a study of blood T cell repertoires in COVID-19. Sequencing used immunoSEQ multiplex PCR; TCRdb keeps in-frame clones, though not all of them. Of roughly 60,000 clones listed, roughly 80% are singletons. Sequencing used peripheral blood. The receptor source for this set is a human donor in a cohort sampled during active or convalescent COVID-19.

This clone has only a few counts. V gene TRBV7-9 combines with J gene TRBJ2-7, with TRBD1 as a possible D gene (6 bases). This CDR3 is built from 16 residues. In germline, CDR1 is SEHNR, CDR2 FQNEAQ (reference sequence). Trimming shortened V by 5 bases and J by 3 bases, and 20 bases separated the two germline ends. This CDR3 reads CASSPRGGTNFYEQYF. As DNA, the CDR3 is TGTGCCAGCAGCCCCCGTGGGGGCACTAATTTCTACGAGCAGTACTTC.

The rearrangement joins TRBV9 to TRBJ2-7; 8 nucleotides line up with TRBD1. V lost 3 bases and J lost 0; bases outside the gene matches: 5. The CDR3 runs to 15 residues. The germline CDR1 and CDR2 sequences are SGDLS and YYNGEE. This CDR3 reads CASSAGQVSSYEQYF. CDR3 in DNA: TGTGCCAGCAGCGCGGGACAGGTTAGCTCCTACGAGCAGTACTTC.

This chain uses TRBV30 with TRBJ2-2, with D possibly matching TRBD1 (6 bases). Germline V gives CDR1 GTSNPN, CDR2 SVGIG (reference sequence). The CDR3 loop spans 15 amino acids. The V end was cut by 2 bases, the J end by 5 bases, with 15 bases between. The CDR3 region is CAWSKQGRWTGELFF. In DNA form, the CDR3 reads TGTGCCTGGAGTAAACAGGGCAGGTGGACCGGGGAGCTGTTTTTT.

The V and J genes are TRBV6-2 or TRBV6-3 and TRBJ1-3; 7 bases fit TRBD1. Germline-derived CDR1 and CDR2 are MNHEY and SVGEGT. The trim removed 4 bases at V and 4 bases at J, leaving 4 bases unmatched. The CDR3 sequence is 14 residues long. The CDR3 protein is CASSSRDSGNTIYF. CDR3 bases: TGTGCCAGCAGTTCCCGGGACAGCGGAAACACCATATATTTT.

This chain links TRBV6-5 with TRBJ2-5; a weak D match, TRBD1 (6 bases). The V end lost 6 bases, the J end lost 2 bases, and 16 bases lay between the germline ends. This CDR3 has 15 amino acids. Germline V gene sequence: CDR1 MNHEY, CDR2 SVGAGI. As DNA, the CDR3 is TGTGCCAGCAGCTCCGGGACACCCATTCAAGAGACCCAGTACTTC. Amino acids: CASSSGTPIQETQYF.

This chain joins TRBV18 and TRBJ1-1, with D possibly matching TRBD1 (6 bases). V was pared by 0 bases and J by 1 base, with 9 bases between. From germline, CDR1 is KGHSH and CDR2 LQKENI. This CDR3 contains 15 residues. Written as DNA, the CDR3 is TGTGCCAGCTCACCACCGCACAGGGCGAACACTGAAGCTTTCTTT. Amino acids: CASSPPHRANTEAFF.

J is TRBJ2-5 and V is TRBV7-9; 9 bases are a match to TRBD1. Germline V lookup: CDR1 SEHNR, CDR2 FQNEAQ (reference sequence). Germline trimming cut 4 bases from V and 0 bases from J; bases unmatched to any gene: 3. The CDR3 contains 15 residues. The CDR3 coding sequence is TGTGCCAGCAGCTGGGGACAGGGAAACCAAGAGACCCAGTACTTC. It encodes CASSWGQGNQETQYF.

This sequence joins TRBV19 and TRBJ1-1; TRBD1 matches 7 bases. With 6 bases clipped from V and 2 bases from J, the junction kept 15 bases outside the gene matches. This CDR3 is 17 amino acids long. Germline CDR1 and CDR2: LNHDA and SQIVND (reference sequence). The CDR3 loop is CASSTRPRDSFNTEAFF. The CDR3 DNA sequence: TGTGCCAGTAGCACACGACCCCGGGACAGCTTTAACACTGAAGCTTTCTTT.